These T cell receptor beta chains were read from a single sample in a study of beta chain features in type 1 diabetes. TCRdb's copy holds only in-frame clones and misses some; the assay was immunoSEQ multiplex PCR. Of 630,000 or so clones listed, about 14% were seen once; the top ten hold just under 0.04%. The material sequenced was naive CD4+ T cells from blood. These receptors all stem from a man in his late teens or twenties with type 1 diabetes. CDR3s leave out the opening cysteine and the closing phenylalanine or tryptophan. Fields, in order: J gene, V gene, clone size, D gene, CDR3 protein. A D gene is named only where the DNA matches it firmly. A row's size may be missing; if present it is once, few, many or a size class.

j_gene: TRBJ2-2
v_gene: TRBV9
abundance: few
d_gene: .
CDR3aa: ARKTNSGELF

j_gene: TRBJ2-7
v_gene: TRBV18
abundance: few
d_gene: TRBD2
CDR3aa: ASSRTSGVTYEQY

j_gene: TRBJ1-2
v_gene: TRBV30
abundance: few
d_gene: .
CDR3aa: AWRTGGYT

j_gene: TRBJ2-5
v_gene: TRBV7-2
abundance: .
d_gene: .
CDR3aa: ASSLVFQETQY

j_gene: TRBJ2-3
v_gene: TRBV5-8
abundance: few
d_gene: TRBD2
CDR3aa: ASSLGLAGDTDTQY

j_gene: TRBJ1-5
v_gene: TRBV5-6
abundance: few
d_gene: .
CDR3aa: ASSPSLDQPQH

j_gene: TRBJ2-1
v_gene: TRBV30
abundance: .
d_gene: .
CDR3aa: AWNGGPSYNEQF

j_gene: TRBJ2-3
v_gene: TRBV30
abundance: .
d_gene: TRBD2
CDR3aa: AWSVLRTSGRQGRGTDTQY

j_gene: TRBJ2-7
v_gene: TRBV2
abundance: .
d_gene: TRBD2
CDR3aa: ASSGPTSGLGEQY

j_gene: TRBJ2-3
v_gene: TRBV5-4
abundance: .
d_gene: TRBD2
CDR3aa: ASSRYSGGAVDTQY

j_gene: TRBJ1-2
v_gene: TRBV9
abundance: .
d_gene: .
CDR3aa: ASSVEFEVRDVSNYGYT

j_gene: TRBJ2-7
v_gene: TRBV30
abundance: .
d_gene: .
CDR3aa: AWSRLDYEQY

j_gene: TRBJ2-5
v_gene: TRBV9
abundance: few
d_gene: .
CDR3aa: ASSVDGRGETQY

j_gene: TRBJ2-5
v_gene: TRBV7-3
abundance: few
d_gene: .
CDR3aa: ASSPRPAAGETQY

j_gene: TRBJ2-7
v_gene: TRBV7-9
abundance: .
d_gene: TRBD1
CDR3aa: ASSSDRVREQY

j_gene: TRBJ2-5
v_gene: TRBV30
abundance: .
d_gene: TRBD2
CDR3aa: AWSGSGGETQY

j_gene: TRBJ1-2
v_gene: TRBV30
abundance: .
d_gene: .
CDR3aa: AWSVRSGRYGYT

j_gene: TRBJ1-1
v_gene: TRBV29-1
abundance: .
d_gene: .
CDR3aa: SVARVNTEAF

j_gene: TRBJ2-3
v_gene: TRBV7-2
abundance: .
d_gene: .
CDR3aa: ASSFPAQSWVDTQY

j_gene: TRBJ1-1
v_gene: TRBV5-4
abundance: .
d_gene: TRBD1
CDR3aa: ASSSRQGLEAF

j_gene: TRBJ2-3
v_gene: TRBV9
abundance: .
d_gene: .
CDR3aa: ASSVPSGLPTDTQY

j_gene: TRBJ1-4
v_gene: TRBV4-2
abundance: few
d_gene: .
CDR3aa: ASRPESANEKLF

j_gene: TRBJ1-2
v_gene: TRBV9
abundance: .
d_gene: .
CDR3aa: ASSAQDNYGYT

j_gene: TRBJ2-3
v_gene: TRBV7-2
abundance: few
d_gene: .
CDR3aa: ASSFPGRVTDTQY

j_gene: TRBJ2-1
v_gene: TRBV7-8
abundance: .
d_gene: .
CDR3aa: ASSSYRGPHYNEQF

j_gene: TRBJ2-7
v_gene: TRBV20-1
abundance: .
d_gene: .
CDR3aa: SAGTYEQY

j_gene: TRBJ1-1
v_gene: TRBV7-2
abundance: few
d_gene: .
CDR3aa: ASSFGGIATEAF

j_gene: TRBJ2-1
v_gene: TRBV5-4
abundance: .
d_gene: .
CDR3aa: ASSAAYNEQF

j_gene: TRBJ2-4
v_gene: TRBV2
abundance: .
d_gene: .
CDR3aa: ASSGAAEMLD

j_gene: TRBJ2-1
v_gene: TRBV6-5
abundance: .
d_gene: TRBD2
CDR3aa: ASSSSGGRQF

j_gene: TRBJ2-7
v_gene: TRBV5-4
abundance: few
d_gene: TRBD1
CDR3aa: ASSLITGGAYEQY

j_gene: TRBJ2-1
v_gene: TRBV5-6
abundance: .
d_gene: TRBD1
CDR3aa: ASTLDRNSYNEQF

j_gene: TRBJ1-2
v_gene: TRBV7-9
abundance: .
d_gene: TRBD1
CDR3aa: ASSLGQGELGYT

j_gene: TRBJ1-2
v_gene: TRBV4-2
abundance: .
d_gene: .
CDR3aa: ASSQEEGRDNYGYT

j_gene: TRBJ2-1
v_gene: TRBV7-2
abundance: .
d_gene: .
CDR3aa: ASSLAGAYNEQF

j_gene: TRBJ2-4
v_gene: TRBV6-5
abundance: few
d_gene: TRBD2
CDR3aa: ASRRGRAAKNIQY

j_gene: TRBJ2-7
v_gene: TRBV15
abundance: .
d_gene: TRBD1
CDR3aa: ATSRRQGGAEQY

j_gene: TRBJ2-1
v_gene: TRBV7-9
abundance: few
d_gene: .
CDR3aa: ASSLIGMAGNEQF

j_gene: TRBJ2-1
v_gene: TRBV9
abundance: .
d_gene: .
CDR3aa: ASSVTDGAYNEQF

j_gene: TRBJ2-2
v_gene: TRBV28
abundance: once
d_gene: .
CDR3aa: ASRGPGGELF

j_gene: TRBJ2-7
v_gene: TRBV30
abundance: .
d_gene: .
CDR3aa: ALGVGYEQY

j_gene: TRBJ2-5
v_gene: TRBV27
abundance: few
d_gene: .
CDR3aa: ASSLQGHQETQY

j_gene: TRBJ2-1
v_gene: TRBV29-1
abundance: .
d_gene: .
CDR3aa: SAARGSGYNEQF

j_gene: TRBJ1-1
v_gene: TRBV20-1
abundance: .
d_gene: TRBD1
CDR3aa: SARGTGSAF

j_gene: TRBJ1-2
v_gene: TRBV28
abundance: .
d_gene: TRBD1
CDR3aa: ASSPGTDYGYT

j_gene: TRBJ2-4
v_gene: TRBV5-1
abundance: few
d_gene: .
CDR3aa: ASSLGYSPNIQY

j_gene: TRBJ2-1
v_gene: TRBV6-5
abundance: .
d_gene: .
CDR3aa: ASSSEGRVLGDEQF

j_gene: TRBJ2-7
v_gene: TRBV28
abundance: few
d_gene: .
CDR3aa: ASTGNYEQY

j_gene: TRBJ1-1
v_gene: TRBV4-3
abundance: .
d_gene: .
CDR3aa: ASSQGVNTEAF

j_gene: TRBJ2-7
v_gene: TRBV6-1
abundance: .
d_gene: TRBD2
CDR3aa: ASSPTGGSANEQY

j_gene: TRBJ2-5
v_gene: TRBV6-1
abundance: .
d_gene: TRBD1
CDR3aa: ASSEGTGEETQY